The rows below give T cell receptor beta chains drawn from one sample of a study of blood T cell repertoires in COVID-19. Method: immunoSEQ multiplex PCR; TCRdb's copy keeps in-frame clones and lacks some. This table has fewer than 400,000 clones, approximately 86% appearing once. Sequenced material: peripheral blood. These receptors all come from a human donor in a cohort sampled during active COVID-19. CDR3s include the opening cysteine and the closing phenylalanine or tryptophan. D genes are given only for firm matches. A row's size may be missing; if present it is once, few, many or a size class.

clone_size j_call v_call d_call cdr3_nt cdr3_aa
- TRBJ1-2 TRBV3-1/TRBV3-2 TRBD1 TGTGCCAGCAGCCAAGAAGTGACAGGGGGCTTATATGGCTACACCTTC CASSQEVTGGLYGYTF
- TRBJ1-1 TRBV5-1 - TGCGCCAGCAGCTTGGCCCCGACTGAAAACACTGAAGCTTTCTTT CASSLAPTENTEAFF
- TRBJ1-4 TRBV15 - TGTGCCACTAAGACAGGCCTCCTTAATGAAAAACTGTTTTTT CATKTGLLNEKLFF
- TRBJ1-3 TRBV7-9 - TGTGCCAGCAGTCTGACGGGGAGAAGCTCTGGAAACACCATATATTTT CASSLTGRSSGNTIYF
- TRBJ2-5 TRBV18 - TGTGCCAGCTCGCCTCGACTTCGGGAGACCCAGTACTTC CASSPRLRETQYF
- TRBJ2-3 TRBV3-1/TRBV3-2 - TGTGCCAGCAGCCAACTCAGGGGATCGGGCACAGATACGCAGTATTTT CASSQLRGSGTDTQYF
- TRBJ2-7 TRBV6-5 TRBD1 TGTGCCAGCAGGTCGCCACTAGGGCAGGGGGTGCAGTACTTC CASRSPLGQGVQYF
- TRBJ1-2 TRBV11-2 TRBD1 TGTGCCAGCAGCTCCCTAACACAGGGGGCCCATGGCTACACCTTC CASSSLTQGAHGYTF
- TRBJ1-1 TRBV30 - TGTGCCTGGAGCTTGAGCACTGAAGCTTTCTTT CAWSLSTEAFF
- TRBJ1-1 TRBV5-1 - TGCGCCAGCAGCGCATTTAACCAGGGGATCAACACTGAAGCTTTCTTT CASSAFNQGINTEAFF
- TRBJ2-4 TRBV11-2 - TGTGCCAGCAGCTTCGACTGGGGGGACATTCAGTACTTC CASSFDWGDIQYF
- TRBJ1-5 TRBV3-1/TRBV3-2 TRBD1 TGTGCCAGCAGCCGTGGACAGGGACCCAATCAGCCCCAGCATTTT CASSRGQGPNQPQHF
- TRBJ2-3 TRBV6-2/TRBV6-3 TRBD2 TGTGCCAGCAGCCAACCGGGACTAGCAGTTTCAGATACGCAGTATTTT CASSQPGLAVSDTQYF
many TRBJ2-5 TRBV15 - TGTGCCACCAGCAGAGAACTTACAGGGTTGGGAGAGACCCAGTACTTC CATSRELTGLGETQYF
- TRBJ2-3 TRBV29-1 - TGCAGCGTTGAGGGGGAGGCAGGGTATAGCACAGATACGCAGTATTTT CSVEGEAGYSTDTQYF
- TRBJ2-3 TRBV7-9 TRBD2 TGTGCCAGCAGCTTAGCGCAACTAGCGGACGGCACAGATACGCAGTATTTT CASSLAQLADGTDTQYF
- TRBJ1-3 TRBV3-1/TRBV3-2 - TGTGCCAGCAGCCCCGAACTTTCTGGAAACACCATATATTTT CASSPELSGNTIYF
- TRBJ2-7 TRBV7-2 - TGTGCCAGCAGCTTAGGTTCGGGAGTCTACTACGAGCAGTACTTC CASSLGSGVYYEQYF
- TRBJ2-1 TRBV2 - TGTGCCAGCAGTGTGGAAAGCGGGTCTGAGCAGTTCTTC CASSVESGSEQFF
- TRBJ2-1 TRBV30 TRBD2 TGTGCCTGGACTACGATTGGCGGGAGACACAATGAGCAGTTCTTC CAWTTIGGRHNEQFF
- TRBJ1-2 TRBV6-5 - TGTGCCAGCAGCCGGTCCGGGATGGCTAACTATGGCTACACCTTC CASSRSGMANYGYTF
- TRBJ2-1 TRBV28 TRBD1 TGTGCCAGCACCCTCGGCACAGGGGGCGGGTATGAGCAGTTCTTC CASTLGTGGGYEQFF
- TRBJ2-7 TRBV28 TRBD1 TGTGCCAGCGGACAGGGAGGATACGAGCAGTACTTC CASGQGGYEQYF
- TRBJ2-5 TRBV28 - TGTGCCAGCAGTTTATCTAGTTTCCGGGAGACCCAGTACTTC CASSLSSFRETQYF
once TRBJ1-2 TRBV23-1 TRBD1 TGCGCCAGCAGTCGAGCAGTGGGGACAGAGTCCTCAAGTAACTATGGCTACACCTTC CASSRAVGTESSSNYGYTF
- TRBJ1-6 TRBV5-6 TRBD1 TGTGCCAGCAGCTGGACAGGATATAATTCACCCCTCCACTTT CASSWTGYNSPLHF
- TRBJ1-3 TRBV4-1 - TGCGCCAGCAGCCAAAGGGGGGGTTTGGCTGGAAACACCATATATTTT CASSQRGGLAGNTIYF
few TRBJ2-7 TRBV30 TRBD1 TGTGCCTGCATTATTGGGACAGCCTCCTACGAGCAGTACTTC CACIIGTASYEQYF
- TRBJ2-2 TRBV4-2 - TGTGCCAGCAGCCAAGATACCCCGGGATGGGAACCCGGGGAGCTGTTTTTT CASSQDTPGWEPGELFF
once TRBJ1-2 TRBV6-5 - TGTGCCAGCAGGAAAACGGGGGGAACCTATGGCTACACCTTC CASRKTGGTYGYTF
- TRBJ1-4 TRBV6-5 TRBD1 TGTGCCAGCAGTCCCGAGACAGGGACTGAAAAACTGTTTTTT CASSPETGTEKLFF
- TRBJ2-5 TRBV3-1/TRBV3-2 TRBD2 TGTGCCAGCAGCCAAGGTCGTAGCGGGAGTGAGACCCAGTACTTC CASSQGRSGSETQYF
- TRBJ1-4 TRBV28 TRBD1 TGTGCCAGCAGTTTAGCCGGGACAGGGATTGGTGCTAATGAAAAACTGTTTTTT CASSLAGTGIGANEKLFF
- TRBJ1-5 TRBV24-1 - TGTGCCACCAGTGATGCCGGACAGTTTTGGGTAAATCAGCCCCAGCATTTT CATSDAGQFWVNQPQHF
- TRBJ2-1 TRBV14 - TGTGCCAGCAGCCAAGGTATTTTCAATGAGCAGTTCTTC CASSQGIFNEQFF
- TRBJ2-5 TRBV7-2 TRBD2 TGTGCCAGCAGCCTTGCTGGCGGGGGGTTAGGAGAGACCCAGTACTTC CASSLAGGGLGETQYF
- TRBJ1-4 TRBV5-1 - TGCGCCAGCAGCTTGGAGACGGGAGAAAAACTGTTTTTT CASSLETGEKLFF
- TRBJ2-3 TRBV6-5 TRBD1 TGTGCCAGCAGTCTTGAAGACAGGGGGAGGGGAGATTTT CASSLEDRGRGDF
- TRBJ2-1 TRBV13 - TGTGCCAGCAGCTTAGGGGGGGCGTTGTACAATGAGCAGTTCTTC CASSLGGALYNEQFF
few TRBJ1-2 TRBV2 TRBD1 TGTGCCAGCAGTGGACGGACAGGGAACTATGGCTACACCTTC CASSGRTGNYGYTF
few TRBJ2-6 TRBV15 - TGTGCCACCAGCAGAGTAAGGGGTTATGGGGCCAACGTCCTGACTTTC CATSRVRGYGANVLTF
- TRBJ1-4 TRBV11-2 - TGTGCCAGCAGCTGGGGGCGGACCTCTAATGAAAAACTGTTTTTT CASSWGRTSNEKLFF
- TRBJ2-1 TRBV2 - TGTGCCAGCAGTGTTCGGCTGGAGGGAAATGAGCAGTTCTTC CASSVRLEGNEQFF
once TRBJ2-2 TRBV11-3 TRBD2 TGTGCCAGCAGCACCCGAGGTGGAACGGGAGGGAACACCGGGGAGCTGTTTTTT CASSTRGGTGGNTGELFF
- TRBJ2-7 TRBV7-8 - TGTGCCAGCAGCGCGCTACGGACTAAGCCGACCTACGAGCAGTACTTC CASSALRTKPTYEQYF
- TRBJ1-1 TRBV15 TRBD1 TGTGCCACCAGCAGACCCGGGACAGGGGTTCGCTCTGAAGCTTTCTTT CATSRPGTGVRSEAFF